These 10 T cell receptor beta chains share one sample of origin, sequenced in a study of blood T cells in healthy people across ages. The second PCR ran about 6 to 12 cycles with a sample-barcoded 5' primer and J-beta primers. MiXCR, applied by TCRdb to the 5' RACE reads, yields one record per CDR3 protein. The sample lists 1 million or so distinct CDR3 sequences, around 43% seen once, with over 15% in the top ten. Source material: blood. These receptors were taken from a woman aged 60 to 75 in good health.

The CDR3 loop reads CASSWDRVNNEQYF. The CDR3 DNA is TGTGCCAGCAGCTGGGACAGGGTGAACAATGAGCAGTACTTC. J is TRBJ2-7 and V is TRBV6-6; 9 nucleotides agree with TRBD1. Germline V gene sequence: CDR1 MNHNY, CDR2 SVGAGI (reference sequence). This CDR3 region has 14 residues. V lost 6 bases, J lost 7 bases, and 10 bases stayed unmatched.

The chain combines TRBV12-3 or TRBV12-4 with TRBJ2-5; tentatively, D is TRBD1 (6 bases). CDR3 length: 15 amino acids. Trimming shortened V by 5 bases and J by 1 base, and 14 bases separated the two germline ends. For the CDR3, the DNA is TGTGCCAGCAGTCCACAGGGACCGCTCCAAGAGACCCAGTACTTC. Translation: CASSPQGPLQETQYF.

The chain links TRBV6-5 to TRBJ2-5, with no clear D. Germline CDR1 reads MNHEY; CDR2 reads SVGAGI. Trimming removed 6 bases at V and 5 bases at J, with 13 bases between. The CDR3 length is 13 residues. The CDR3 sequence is CASSLTWPETQYF. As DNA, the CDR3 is TGTGCCAGCAGCCTAACCTGGCCGGAGACCCAGTACTTC.

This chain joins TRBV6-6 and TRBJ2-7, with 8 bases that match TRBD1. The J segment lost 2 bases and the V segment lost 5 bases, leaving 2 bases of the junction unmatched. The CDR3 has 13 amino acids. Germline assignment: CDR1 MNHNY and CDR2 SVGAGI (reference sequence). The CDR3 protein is CASSDRGAYEQYF. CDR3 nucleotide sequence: TGTGCCAGCAGTGACAGGGGTGCCTACGAGCAGTACTTC.

CDR3 in amino acids: CASSSRGVATNEKLFF. DNA of the CDR3: TGTGCCAGCAGCTCCCGGGGAGTCGCAACTAATGAAAAACTGTTTTTT. The chain is built from TRBV9 and TRBJ1-4, with D unclear. The ends were cut back, 4 bases at V and 0 bases at J, with 13 bases in the middle. Germline CDR1 SGDLS, CDR2 YYNGEE. CDR3 length: 16 amino acids.

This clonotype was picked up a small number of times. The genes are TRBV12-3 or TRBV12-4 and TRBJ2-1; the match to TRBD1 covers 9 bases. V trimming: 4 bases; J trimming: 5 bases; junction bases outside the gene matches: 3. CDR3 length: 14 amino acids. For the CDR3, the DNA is TGTGCCAGCAGTTACGGGACAGGGAACAATGAGCAGTTCTTC. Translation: CASSYGTGNNEQFF.

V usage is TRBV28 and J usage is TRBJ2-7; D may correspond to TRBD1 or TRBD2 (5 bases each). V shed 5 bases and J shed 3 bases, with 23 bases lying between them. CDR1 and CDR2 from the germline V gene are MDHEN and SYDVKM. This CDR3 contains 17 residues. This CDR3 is CASSTRGSAGYGYEQYF. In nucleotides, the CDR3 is TGTGCCAGCAGTACCCGGGGCAGTGCGGGCTACGGCTACGAGCAGTACTTC.

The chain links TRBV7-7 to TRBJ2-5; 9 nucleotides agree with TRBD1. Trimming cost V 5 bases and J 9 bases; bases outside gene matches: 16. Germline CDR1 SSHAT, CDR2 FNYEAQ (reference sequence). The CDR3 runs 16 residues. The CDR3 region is CASSPDPKQGAPPQYF. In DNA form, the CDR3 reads TGTGCCAGCAGCCCCGACCCGAAACAGGGGGCTCCCCCCCAGTACTTC.

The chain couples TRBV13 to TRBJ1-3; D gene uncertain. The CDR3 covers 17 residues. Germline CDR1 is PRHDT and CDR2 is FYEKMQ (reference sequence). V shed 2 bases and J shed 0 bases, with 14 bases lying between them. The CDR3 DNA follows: TGTGCCAGCAGCTTACGGATGGGCCGGATCTCTGGAAACACCATATATTTT. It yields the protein CASSLRMGRISGNTIYF.

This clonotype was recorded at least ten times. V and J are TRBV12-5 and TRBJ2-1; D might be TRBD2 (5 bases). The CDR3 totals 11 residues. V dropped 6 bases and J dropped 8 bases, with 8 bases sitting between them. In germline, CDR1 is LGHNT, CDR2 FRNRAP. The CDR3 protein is CASGLRDEQFF. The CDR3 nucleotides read TGTGCTAGTGGCTTGAGGGATGAGCAGTTCTTC.